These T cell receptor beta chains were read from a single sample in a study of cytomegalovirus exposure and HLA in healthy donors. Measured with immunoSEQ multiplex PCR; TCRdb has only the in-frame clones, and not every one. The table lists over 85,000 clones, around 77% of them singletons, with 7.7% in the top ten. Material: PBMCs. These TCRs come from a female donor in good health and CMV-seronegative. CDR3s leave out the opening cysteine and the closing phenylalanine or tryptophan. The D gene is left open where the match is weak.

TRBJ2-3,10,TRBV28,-,ASSLQGATQY
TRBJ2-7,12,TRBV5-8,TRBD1,ASSSGQGLYEQY
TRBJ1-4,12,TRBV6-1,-,ASCMSGRGEKLF
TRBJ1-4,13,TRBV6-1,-,ASSADSPGVGKLF
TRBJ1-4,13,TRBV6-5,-,ASRFRTATNEKLF
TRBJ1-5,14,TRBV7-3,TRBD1,ASSLGGQGSGQPQH
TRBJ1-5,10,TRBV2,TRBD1,AARGPDQPQH
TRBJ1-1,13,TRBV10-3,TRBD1,AISEWDRGNTEAF
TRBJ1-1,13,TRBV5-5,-,ASSPTGTMNTEAF
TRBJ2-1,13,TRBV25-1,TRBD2,ASSALAGVNNEQF
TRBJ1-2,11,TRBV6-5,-,ASSYRGFYGYT
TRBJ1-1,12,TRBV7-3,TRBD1,ASSSQGANTEAF
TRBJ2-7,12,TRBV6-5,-,ASKRHRAGSEQY
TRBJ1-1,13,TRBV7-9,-,ASSSSTGFATEAF
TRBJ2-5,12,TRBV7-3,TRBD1,ASSPTGAGETQY
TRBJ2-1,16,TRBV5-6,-,ASSLALRQGPAYNEQF
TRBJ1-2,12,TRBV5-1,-,ASSLAGDDYGYT
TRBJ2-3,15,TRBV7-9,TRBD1,ASSSPVPDRGTDTQY
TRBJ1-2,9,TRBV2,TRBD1,ASSFMTGIT
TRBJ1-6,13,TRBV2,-,ASNFDTEVSSPLH
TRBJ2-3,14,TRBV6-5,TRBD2,ASSYRAAGGLDTQY
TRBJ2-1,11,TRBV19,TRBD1,ASSRQGANEQF
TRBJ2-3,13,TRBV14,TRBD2,ASRLAGGSTDTQY
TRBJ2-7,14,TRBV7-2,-,ASSFVLYGGGEEQY
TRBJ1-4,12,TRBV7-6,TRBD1,ASSSGTGVRELF
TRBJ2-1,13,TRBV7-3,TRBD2,ASSFGTSGANEQF
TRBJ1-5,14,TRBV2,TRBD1,ASSTWTGAGNQPQH
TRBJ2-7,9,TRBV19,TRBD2,ASRAGLEQY
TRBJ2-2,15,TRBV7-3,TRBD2,ASSLWAGGLNTGELF
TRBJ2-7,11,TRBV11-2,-,ASSLDGVGEQY
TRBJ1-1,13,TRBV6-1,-,ASRGELGGGTEAF
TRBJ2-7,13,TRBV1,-,TSSQHSGGVYEQY
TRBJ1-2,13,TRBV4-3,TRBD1,ASSQTPGQGFGYT
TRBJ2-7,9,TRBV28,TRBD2,ASGGGPEQY
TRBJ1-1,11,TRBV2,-,ASTGRGYTEAF
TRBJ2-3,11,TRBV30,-,AWSPSGVGTQY
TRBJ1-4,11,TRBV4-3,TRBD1,ASSRDRVEKLF
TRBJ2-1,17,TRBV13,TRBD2,ASSRNEYLAGGPSNEQF
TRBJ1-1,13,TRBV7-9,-,ASSLEAGRNTEAF
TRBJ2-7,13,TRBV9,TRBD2,ASSASGSALNEQY
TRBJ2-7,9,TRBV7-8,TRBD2,ASSSGLVWY